The 21 T cell receptor beta chains below were found in one sample sequenced in a study of cytomegalovirus exposure and HLA in healthy donors. The PCR employed 60 Vbeta primers together with 13 Jbeta primers. Data came from immunoSEQ multiplex PCR; TCRdb stores just in-frame clones and leaves some out. The profile shows around 110,000 clones, 8% to 10% of them singletons. Input material: PBMCs. The receptors stem from a man under 40 in good health and CMV-seronegative.

The chain combines TRBV23-1 with TRBJ1-3; D is possibly TRBD1 (5 bases). TRBV23-1 is identified as an open reading frame with a role that is uncertain. The V gene lost 0 bases and the J gene lost 0 bases, with 12 bases spanning the gap. The length of the CDR3 is 17 residues. This CDR3 is CASSQSLAGNSGNTIYF. DNA of the CDR3: TGCGCCAGCAGTCAATCGCTTGCAGGGAACTCTGGAAACACCATATATTTT.

The J gene is TRBJ2-3, the V gene TRBV5-1, with D possibly TRBD1 on 6 matching bases. Germline loops: CDR1 SGHRS, CDR2 YFSETQ. This CDR3 has 14 amino acids. Trimming took off 0 bases at V and 4 bases at J, with 9 bases between the two ends. The CDR3 protein is CASSLVAGADTQYF. In nucleotides, the CDR3 is TGCGCCAGCAGCTTGGTAGCAGGGGCAGATACGCAGTATTTT.

This clone was seen a handful of times. The gene calls are TRBV6-1 and TRBJ2-2, with 13 bases identical to TRBD2. V gave up 4 bases and J gave up 6 bases; unmatched junction bases: 2. Germline CDR1 MNHNS, CDR2 SASEGT. The CDR3 covers 15 residues. CDR3 DNA sequence: TGTGCCAGCAGTGGGACTAGCGGGAGCGCCGGGGAGCTGTTTTTT. Its translation: CASSGTSGSAGELFF.

The CDR3 protein is CASSLTRGSNEKLFF. DNA of the CDR3: TGTGCCAGCAGCTTGACCAGGGGTTCGAATGAAAAACTGTTTTTT. The chain combines TRBV2 with TRBJ1-4; possibly TRBD1 for D (6 bases). The CDR3 has 15 amino acids. CDR1 and CDR2 from the germline V gene are SNHLY and FYNNEI. The germline V and J ends were trimmed by 6 bases and 5 bases, with 16 bases remaining between them.

The chain couples TRBV5-1 to TRBJ2-7; perhaps TRBD1 as D (5 bases). This CDR3 has 13 amino acids. Between the trimmed V and J ends, which lost 4 bases and 6 bases, there was a span of 14 bases. CDR1 is SGHRS, CDR2 YFSETQ, per germline. The CDR3: CASSHERGREQYF. DNA of the CDR3: TGCGCCAGCAGCCATGAAAGGGGCCGCGAGCAGTACTTC.

The chain links TRBV11-2 to TRBJ2-5, with 10 bases fitting TRBD1. Germline loops: CDR1 SGHAT, CDR2 FQNNGV. The J segment lost 1 base and the V segment lost 3 bases, leaving 5 bases of the junction unmatched. This CDR3 spans 16 amino acids. CDR3 sequence reads: CASSFRDRGPQETQYF. For the CDR3, the DNA is TGTGCCAGCAGCTTTCGGGACAGGGGACCCCAAGAGACCCAGTACTTC.

J is TRBJ2-1 and V is TRBV7-6; no definite D call. CDR1 is SGHVS, CDR2 FNYEAQ, per germline. CDR3 size: 13 residues. V was pared by 7 bases and J by 8 bases, with 15 bases between. The CDR3 DNA is TGTGCCAGCACGTACGCTCTCACGGATGAGCAGTTCTTC. Translated: CASTYALTDEQFF. The full variable domain, in which reference TRBV7-6 and TRBJ2-1 provide the parts outside the CDR3, is GAGVSQSPRYKVTKRGQDVALRCDPISGHVSLYWYRQALGQGPEFLTYFNYEAQQDKSGLPNDRFSAERPEGSISTLTIQRTEQRDSAMYRCASTYALTDEQFFGPGTRLTVL.

The sample holds a few counts of this clone. V is TRBV6-4 and J is TRBJ1-4, with 8 nucleotides matching TRBD1. V lost 6 bases to trimming and J lost 8 bases; unmatched junction nucleotides: 5. Germline V gene lookup returns CDR1 MRHNA and CDR2 SNTAGT. The CDR3 contains 13 residues. In nucleotides, the CDR3 is TGTGCCAGCAGCCCTGACAGGGGCGAAAAACTGTTTTTT. Translating it yields CASSPDRGEKLFF.

This clone was detected a few times. The chain combines TRBV4-2 with TRBJ1-1; tentatively, D is TRBD1 (5 bases). V dropped 4 bases and J dropped 4 bases, with 13 bases sitting between them. The CDR3 is made up of 14 amino acids. CDR1 and CDR2 from the germline V gene are LGHNA and YNFKEQ. CDR3 loop: CASSLATETTEAFF. CDR3 nucleotides: TGTGCCAGCAGCCTTGCGACAGAAACCACTGAAGCTTTCTTT.

This rearrangement joins TRBV6-1 to TRBJ2-1; 12 nucleotides match TRBD2. V was clipped by 6 bases and J by 5 bases; unmatched bases: 5. Germline V gives CDR1 MNHNS, CDR2 SASEGT. The CDR3 consists of 15 residues. The CDR3 loop is CASRFRTSGNNEQFF. The CDR3 DNA sequence: TGTGCCAGCAGATTTAGGACTAGCGGGAACAATGAGCAGTTCTTC.

V is TRBV19 and J is TRBJ2-7, with D unresolved. V lost 0 bases and J lost 2, with 11 bases in between. Germline CDR1 reads LNHDA; CDR2 reads SQIVND (reference sequence). This CDR3 region has 15 residues. Here the CDR3 reads CASSIDAGLPYEQYF. CDR3 coding DNA: TGTGCCAGTAGTATAGACGCAGGCCTCCCCTACGAGCAGTACTTC.

In this sample, this clone turned up a few times. DNA of the CDR3: TGTGCCAGTAGTTGGACAGGCGAAGAGCAGTACTTC. It is translated as CASSWTGEEQYF. The rearrangement joins TRBV19 to TRBJ2-7, with 7 bases matching TRBD1. V was clipped by 5 bases and J by 7 bases; unmatched bases: 5. The CDR3 totals 12 residues. Germline V gene lookup returns CDR1 LNHDA and CDR2 SQIVND (reference sequence). Variable domain in full (rest from reference TRBV19 and TRBJ2-7): DGGITQSPKYLFRKEGQNVTLSCEQNLNHDAMYWYRQDPGQGLRLIYYSQIVNDFQKGDIAEGYSVSREKKESFPLTVTSAQKNPTAFYLCASSWTGEEQYFGPGTRLTVT.

The rearrangement uses TRBV9 and TRBJ2-2; 13 bases align to TRBD2. Trimming cost V 4 bases and J 6 bases; bases outside gene matches: 6. The CDR3 consists of 16 residues. Germline V CDR1 and CDR2: SGDLS, YYNGEE. Here the CDR3 DNA reads TGTGCCAGCAGCTCCGAAGGACTAGCGGGAGCCGGGGAGCTGTTTTTT. Amino acid sequence: CASSSEGLAGAGELFF.

The chain recombines TRBV5-4 with TRBJ2-1; 14 bases align to TRBD2. V trimming: 0 bases; J trimming: 7 bases; junction bases outside the gene matches: 0. Germline loops: CDR1 SGHNT, CDR2 YYREEE (reference sequence). The CDR3 spans 15 residues. The DNA for the CDR3 is TGTGCCAGCAGCTTGGGACTAGCGGGGGGGAATGAGCAGTTCTTC. Protein: CASSLGLAGGNEQFF.

V is TRBV18 and J is TRBJ1-2; possibly TRBD1 for D (6 bases). Germline loops: CDR1 KGHSH, CDR2 LQKENI. The CDR3 has 12 amino acids. Between the trimmed V and J ends, which lost 2 bases and 10 bases, there was a span of 11 bases. This chain's CDR3 is CASSPAGAAYTF. Here the CDR3 DNA reads TGTGCCAGCTCACCAGCAGGGGCTGCCTACACCTTC.

The chain uses TRBV18 and TRBJ2-7; TRBD2 might be the D (6 bases). The CDR3 length is 14 residues. Germline V CDR1 and CDR2: KGHSH, LQKENI. V lost 6 bases, J lost 0 bases, and 12 bases lay in between. The CDR3 DNA follows: TGTGCCAGCTCCCTGGGGCGGGACTCCTACGAGCAGTACTTC. Encoded protein: CASSLGRDSYEQYF.

V usage is TRBV18 and J usage is TRBJ1-1, with D possibly matching TRBD1 (5 bases). This CDR3 comprises 17 residues. V was pared by 2 bases and J by 4 bases, with 20 bases between. The V gene's germline CDR1 is KGHSH and CDR2 LQKENI. CDR3 loop: CASSPSMEQVPGTEAFF. CDR3 DNA sequence: TGTGCCAGCTCACCATCCATGGAACAGGTTCCTGGCACTGAAGCTTTCTTT.

The rearrangement links TRBV9 to TRBJ1-6, with TRBD1 matching 8 bases. Germline V gene data show CDR1 as SGDLS and CDR2 as YYNGEE. Losses at the gene ends were 5 bases for V and 10 bases for J; bases not matched to a gene: 5. This CDR3 contains 13 residues. Here the CDR3 reads CASSLTGDSPLHF. CDR3 nucleotide sequence: TGTGCCAGCAGTCTGACAGGGGACTCACCCCTCCACTTT.

The V gene is TRBV6-5, the J gene TRBJ1-1, with TRBD1 identical over 7 bases. Germline CDR1 MNHEY, CDR2 SVGAGI. This CDR3 is 13 amino acids long. V dropped 2 bases and J dropped 7; count of bases not matched to a gene: 4. The CDR3 DNA sequence: TGTGCCAGCAGTTACAATAACAGGGGTGAAGCTTTCTTT. Translated, it gives CASSYNNRGEAFF.

This clone was seen a few times. This rearrangement joins TRBV6-5 to TRBJ2-7; the D gene is possibly TRBD1 (6 bases). The CDR3 spans 15 residues. Trimming took off 2 bases at V and 3 bases at J, with 14 bases between the two ends. Germline CDR1 reads MNHEY; CDR2 reads SVGAGI. This CDR3 reads CASSYSNRVDYEQYF. The CDR3 DNA follows: TGTGCCAGCAGTTACAGTAACAGGGTTGACTACGAGCAGTACTTC.

Points on this clone: Because the CDR3 is missing its conserved closing phenylalanine or tryptophan, this is likely a read error. The chain employs TRBV5-1 and TRBJ1-2; 7 bases fit TRBD1. The CDR3 has 14 residues. Germline V gene data show CDR1 as SGHRS and CDR2 as YFSETQ. V lost 2 bases to trimming and J lost 6 bases; unmatched junction nucleotides: 7. This CDR3 reads CASSFGQAQDGYTL. CDR3 DNA sequence: TGCGCCAGCAGCTTCGGACAGGCCCAGGATGGCTACACCCTC.